These 22 T cell receptor beta chains were all obtained from the same sample, sequenced in a study of cytomegalovirus exposure and HLA in healthy donors. Vbeta (60) and Jbeta (13) primers were used in the PCR. Repertoires were generated with immunoSEQ multiplex PCR, while TCRdb's copy carries only in-frame clones and drops some. This sample has under 150,000 clones, with 75% to 85% found just once. Sequences were obtained from PBMCs. Every receptor here comes from a woman aged 40 to 50 in good health and CMV-seronegative.

The rearrangement joins TRBV28 to TRBJ1-4, with 9 bases matching TRBD1. This CDR3 has 15 residues. After removal of 5 bases from V and 2 bases from J, the junction contained 3 bases not matched to a gene. The germline V gene has CDR1 MDHEN and CDR2 SYDVKM. This CDR3 is CASSVGTGTNEKLFF. The DNA of the CDR3 is TGTGCCAGCAGTGTGGGGACAGGGACTAATGAAAAACTGTTTTTT.

CDR3 region: CASSFGGLSGGFQETQYF. CDR3 sequence (DNA): TGCGCCAGCAGCTTTGGAGGACTTAGCGGGGGGTTTCAAGAGACCCAGTACTTC. This chain uses TRBV5-1 with TRBJ2-5; 10 bases align to TRBD2. Germline loops: CDR1 SGHRS, CDR2 YFSETQ. The CDR3 sequence is 18 residues long. V lost 2 bases to trimming and J lost 2 bases; unmatched junction nucleotides: 12.

V gene TRBV28 combines with J gene TRBJ1-2, with a possible D match to TRBD1 (6 bases). Germline V lookup: CDR1 MDHEN, CDR2 SYDVKM. V lost 6 bases and J 7 bases, leaving 15 bases between the germline ends. There are 13 residues in the CDR3. DNA for the CDR3: TGTGCCAGCAGCCCAACAGGGATGGGTGGCTACACCTTC. The encoded protein is CASSPTGMGGYTF.

As DNA, the CDR3 is TGTGCCAGCAGCGAACAGGGGCAGTACACTGAAGCTTTCTTT. It encodes CASSEQGQYTEAFF. The V and J genes are TRBV7-2 and TRBJ1-1; 7 nucleotides line up with TRBD1. This CDR3 has 14 residues. J gave up 3 bases and V 5 bases, and 6 bases lay outside the gene matches. Per germline, CDR1 SGHTA and CDR2 FQGNSA.

The CDR3 DNA sequence: TGTGCCATCAGTGAGTCGAACGGGAATGAGCAGTTCTTC. Its protein product is CAISESNGNEQFF. V is TRBV10-3 and J is TRBJ2-1; D gene ambiguous. Germline values: CDR1 ENHRY, CDR2 SYGVKD. V gave up 0 bases and J gave up 7 bases, with 7 bases separating them. The CDR3 length is 13 residues.

This chain joins TRBV20-1 and TRBJ1-3, with D maybe TRBD1 (6 bases). The V end lost 3 bases, the J end lost 8 bases, and 8 bases lay between the germline ends. Germline V gene data show CDR1 as DFQATT and CDR2 as SNEGSKA (reference sequence). The CDR3 length is 11 residues. The CDR3 bases are TGCAGTGCTAGCAGGGGACACACCATATATTTT. Protein: CSASRGHTIYF.

The rearrangement joins TRBV27 to TRBJ2-1, with 10 nucleotides matching TRBD2. Germline assignment: CDR1 MNHEY and CDR2 SMNVEV (reference sequence). CDR3 length equals 15 residues. The junction had 4 bases not matched to a gene; V was cut back by 4 bases and J by 4 bases. CDR3 bases: TGTGCCAGCAGTTCCGGACTAGCGGATTACAATGAGCAGTTCTTC. Translation: CASSSGLADYNEQFF.

The V gene is TRBV5-8, the J gene TRBJ2-7; weak D call: TRBD1 (5 bases). Germline CDR1 and CDR2: SGHTS and YDEGEE. The ends were cut back, 4 bases at V and 4 bases at J, with 6 bases in the middle. This CDR3 comprises 11 residues. The CDR3 reads CASSRTYEQYF. CDR3 DNA: TGTGCCAGCAGCCGGACATACGAGCAGTACTTC.

Regarding this clone: The same CDR3 can be traced to other DNA sequences in this sample. The rearrangement joins TRBV2 to TRBJ1-1; tentatively, D is TRBD1 (6 bases). CDR1 and CDR2 from the germline V gene are SNHLY and FYNNEI. The CDR3 spans 15 residues. V was cut by 9 bases and J by 2 bases, with 19 bases left in between. The CDR3 is CASRASQGRNTEAFF. CDR3 coding DNA: TGTGCCAGTAGGGCCTCACAGGGTAGAAACACTGAAGCTTTCTTT.

The chain is built from TRBV2 and TRBJ2-5, with D possibly TRBD2 on 5 matching bases. Per germline, CDR1 SNHLY and CDR2 FYNNEI. Trimming pared 0 bases from V and 2 bases from J, leaving 7 bases between. The CDR3 sequence is 14 residues long. The CDR3 spells CASSEARGQETQYF. CDR3 in DNA: TGTGCCAGCAGTGAAGCTCGGGGTCAAGAGACCCAGTACTTC.

This chain connects TRBV2 to TRBJ2-4; 7 nucleotides align to TRBD1. The trim removed 6 bases at V and 4 bases at J, leaving 3 bases unmatched. The CDR3 length is 13 residues. CDR1 is SNHLY and CDR2 is FYNNEI in the germline V gene. The CDR3 loop reads CASSGQVKNIQYF. The CDR3 DNA is TGTGCCAGCAGCGGACAGGTGAAAAACATTCAGTACTTC.

The chain recombines TRBV6-1 with TRBJ1-4; tentatively, D is TRBD1 (5 bases). Germline values: CDR1 MNHNS, CDR2 SASEGT. The germline V and J ends were trimmed by 7 bases and 7 bases, with 13 bases remaining between them. There are 13 residues in the CDR3. The CDR3 coding sequence is TGTGCCAGCAATTTCGGGGGGATTGAAAAACTGTTTTTT. Its translation is CASNFGGIEKLFF.

The chain couples TRBV5-6 to TRBJ1-1, with 8 positions matching TRBD1. V shed 3 bases, J shed 10 bases, and the junction held 14 bases outside the gene matches. This CDR3 is built from 15 residues. The germline CDR1 and CDR2 sequences are SGHDT and YYEEEE. The CDR3 sequence: CASSSRDRRLFGAFF. CDR3 sequence (DNA): TGTGCCAGCAGCTCCCGGGACAGGAGGTTGTTCGGAGCTTTCTTT.

This chain connects TRBV2 to TRBJ1-6; D remains unclear. The CDR3 consists of 17 residues. V gave up 5 bases and J gave up 5 bases, with 19 bases separating them. Germline V CDR1 and CDR2: SNHLY, FYNNEI. The CDR3 region has the DNA TGTGCCAGCAGTCCGCCGGGTGCCATACGGAATAATTCACCCCTCCACTTT. Residues: CASSPPGAIRNNSPLHF.

The V and J genes are TRBV6-1 and TRBJ1-6; D ambiguous. The ends were cut back, 2 bases at V and 0 bases at J, with 5 bases in the middle. The germline V gene encodes CDR1 MNHNS and CDR2 SASEGT. The length of the CDR3 is 15 residues. This CDR3 is CASSETGSYNSPLHF. DNA of the CDR3: TGTGCCAGCAGTGAAACTGGCTCCTATAATTCACCCCTCCACTTT.

V is TRBV6-5 and J is TRBJ1-1; D uncertain. Trimming took 6 bases from V and 0 from J, leaving 14 bases between them. This CDR3 contains 15 residues. Germline CDR1 MNHEY, CDR2 SVGAGI. The CDR3 bases are TGTGCCAGCAGCCCCTGGGCGGAGGTGAACACTGAAGCTTTCTTT. Its protein product is CASSPWAEVNTEAFF.

The V call is TRBV7-9, the J call TRBJ2-5, with 8 bases that match TRBD2. Unmatched junction bases numbered 10, after V lost 3 bases and J lost 4 bases. Per germline, CDR1 SEHNR and CDR2 FQNEAQ (reference sequence). The CDR3 consists of 16 residues. Here the CDR3 DNA reads TGTGCCAGCAGCTTCGGTGCCGGACTAGCCGGAGAGACCCAGTACTTC. This sequence encodes CASSFGAGLAGETQYF. The full variable domain, rest sourced from reference TRBV7-9 and TRBJ2-5, is DTGVSQNPRHKITKRGQNVTFRCDPISEHNRLYWYRQTLGQGPEFLTYFQNEAQLEKSRLLSDRFSAERPKGSFSTLEIQRTEQGDSAMYLCASSFGAGLAGETQYFGPGTRLLVL.

The CDR3 region is CASSDTQGQGADTQYF. CDR3 DNA: TGCGCCAGCAGTGACACCCAGGGACAGGGTGCAGATACGCAGTATTTT. The chain recombines TRBV10-1 with TRBJ2-3; 9 nucleotides agree with TRBD1. V gave up 3 bases and J gave up 4 bases; unmatched junction bases: 8. The CDR3 has 16 residues. CDR1 is WNHNN and CDR2 is SYGVQD in the germline V gene (reference sequence).

The V gene is TRBV19, the J gene TRBJ2-7; tentatively, D is TRBD2 (6 bases). The CDR3 has 15 residues. V was trimmed by 0 bases and J by 0 bases, leaving 9 bases between them. Germline V gene data show CDR1 as LNHDA and CDR2 as SQIVND (reference sequence). The CDR3 DNA reads TGTGCCAGTAGTATAGAAACGGGAGCCTCCTACGAGCAGTACTTC. It encodes CASSIETGASYEQYF. Together with reference TRBV19 and TRBJ2-7, the CDR3 gives the full variable domain: DGGITQSPKYLFRKEGQNVTLSCEQNLNHDAMYWYRQDPGQGLRLIYYSQIVNDFQKGDIAEGYSVSREKKESFPLTVTSAQKNPTAFYLCASSIETGASYEQYFGPGTRLTVT.

The chain has TRBV9 and TRBJ2-2; a possible D gene is TRBD1 (6 bases). This CDR3 has 15 residues. V gave up 4 bases and J gave up 1 base, with 11 bases separating them. From germline, CDR1 is SGDLS and CDR2 YYNGEE. CDR3 sequence (DNA): TGTGCCAGCAGCCCTGACAGGAGGAACACCGGGGAGCTGTTTTTT. Its translation is CASSPDRRNTGELFF. The full variable domain, its missing parts supplied by reference TRBV9 and TRBJ2-2, is DSGVTQTPKHLITATGQRVTLRCSPRSGDLSVYWYQQSLDQGLQFLIQYYNGEERAKGNILERFSAQQFPDLHSELNLSSLELGDSALYFCASSPDRRNTGELFFGEGSRLTVL.

The chain carries TRBV6-5 and TRBJ2-2; 8 nucleotides agree with TRBD1. Looked up from germline, CDR1 is MNHEY and CDR2 is SVGAGI. The CDR3 extends over 14 amino acids. Trimming removed 5 bases from V and 3 bases from J; junction bases left unmatched: 2. CDR3: CASSIQGDTGELFF. The DNA for the CDR3 is TGTGCCAGCAGTATACAGGGGGACACCGGGGAGCTGTTTTTT.

The chain has TRBV7-8 and TRBJ2-3, with D unclear. The germline V gene has CDR1 SGHVS and CDR2 FQNEAQ. The CDR3 loop spans 13 amino acids. V lost 5 bases and J 0 bases, leaving 6 bases between the germline ends. Here the CDR3 reads CASSKPSTDTQYF. In DNA form, the CDR3 reads TGTGCCAGCAGCAAGCCTAGCACAGATACGCAGTATTTT. The full variable domain, with the rest looked up from reference TRBV7-8 and TRBJ2-3, is GAGVSQSPRYKVAKRGQDVALRCDPISGHVSLFWYQQALGQGPEFLTYFQNEAQLDKSGLPSDRFFAERPEGSVSTLKIQRTQQEDSAVYLCASSKPSTDTQYFGPGTRLTVL.